Given below is one T cell receptor (beta chain) in context. The sample is drawn from a study of control samples from healthy donors and cancer patients. The repertoire was sequenced with immunoSEQ multiplex PCR; TCRdb's copy has only in-frame clones and lacks some. The top ten hold about 5% of the sample, which has roughly 73,000 clones, over 80% seen once. Sequencing used blood. This sequence originates from a woman between 55 and 75 years old in good health.

Here the CDR3 reads CASSGYDSPLHF. The CDR3, as DNA: TGTGCCAGCAGCGGTTATGATTCACCCCTCCACTTT. This chain connects TRBV2 to TRBJ1-6; D ambiguous. The CDR3 is 12 residues long. Germline V gives CDR1 SNHLY, CDR2 FYNNEI. V shed 6 bases and J shed 8 bases, with 8 bases lying between them.